This TCR beta chain emerged from a study of CD8 T cells in ankylosing spondylitis. The study's findings and limits: Both synovial fluid and blood in reactive arthritis had previously been reported to carry some motif variants. Disease-linked clones reportedly concentrated significantly in matched ankylosing spondylitis synovial fluid.

A remark on this clonotype: Its matching antigen is unknown.

J gave up 3 bases and V 6 bases, and 5 bases lay outside the gene matches. CDR3 size: 15 residues. TCRdb called the 5' RACE reads again in MiXCR, with one record for every CDR3 protein. The data show roughly 130,000 distinct CDR3 sequences, roughly 8.8% seen once. The TCR originated in a male donor with ankylosing spondylitis or in good health (not recorded which). The specimen was blood, either unsorted or a sorted T cell fraction (not recorded which). The chain combines TRBV12-3 or TRBV12-4 with TRBJ2-3, with TRBD2 matching over 11 bases. CDR3 loop: CASSALAGATDTQYF. In nucleotides, the CDR3 is TGTGCCAGCAGCGCACTAGCGGGAGCTACAGATACGCAGTATTTT.